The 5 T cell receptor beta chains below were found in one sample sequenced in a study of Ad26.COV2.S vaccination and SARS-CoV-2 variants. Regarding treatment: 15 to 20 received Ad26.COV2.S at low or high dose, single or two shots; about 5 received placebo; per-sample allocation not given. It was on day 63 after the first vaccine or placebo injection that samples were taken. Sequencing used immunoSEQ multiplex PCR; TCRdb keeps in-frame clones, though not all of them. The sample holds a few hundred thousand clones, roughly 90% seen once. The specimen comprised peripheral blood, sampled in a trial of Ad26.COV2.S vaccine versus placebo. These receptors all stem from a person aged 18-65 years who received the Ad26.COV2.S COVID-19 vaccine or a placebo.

CDR3 nucleotide sequence: TGTGCCAGCTCACCTCTCGCCCCCGGGGACTATACTAATGAAAAACTGTTTTTT. Translating gives CASSPLAPGDYTNEKLFF. The chain combines TRBV18 with TRBJ1-4; TRBD1 might be the D (5 bases). Between the trimmed V and J ends, which lost 3 bases and 2 bases, there was a span of 19 bases. Looked up from germline, CDR1 is KGHSH and CDR2 is LQKENI. The CDR3 is 18 residues long.

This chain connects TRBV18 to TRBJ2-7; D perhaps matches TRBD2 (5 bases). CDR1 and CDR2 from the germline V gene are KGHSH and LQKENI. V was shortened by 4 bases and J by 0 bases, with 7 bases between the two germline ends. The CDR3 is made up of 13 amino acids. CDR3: CASSLGLSYEQYF. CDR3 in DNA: TGTGCCAGCTCACTCGGACTCTCCTACGAGCAGTACTTC. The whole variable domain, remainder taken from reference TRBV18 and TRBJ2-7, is NAGVMQNPRHLVRRRGQEARLRCSPMKGHSHVYWYRQLPEEGLKFMVYLQKENIIDESGMPKERFSAEFPKEGPSILRIQQVVRGDSAAYFCASSLGLSYEQYFGPGTRLTVT.

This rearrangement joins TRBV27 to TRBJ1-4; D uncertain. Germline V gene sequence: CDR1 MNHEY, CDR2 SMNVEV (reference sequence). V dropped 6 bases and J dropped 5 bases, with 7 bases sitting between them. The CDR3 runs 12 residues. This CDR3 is CASSRLNEKLFF. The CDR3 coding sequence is TGTGCCAGCAGCCGTTTAAATGAAAAACTGTTTTTT.

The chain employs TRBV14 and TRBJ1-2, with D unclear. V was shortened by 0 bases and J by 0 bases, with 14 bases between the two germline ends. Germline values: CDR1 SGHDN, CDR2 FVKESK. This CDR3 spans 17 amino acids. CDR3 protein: CASSQDAGFAANYGYTF. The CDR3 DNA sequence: TGTGCCAGCAGCCAAGATGCGGGGTTTGCAGCTAACTATGGCTACACCTTC.

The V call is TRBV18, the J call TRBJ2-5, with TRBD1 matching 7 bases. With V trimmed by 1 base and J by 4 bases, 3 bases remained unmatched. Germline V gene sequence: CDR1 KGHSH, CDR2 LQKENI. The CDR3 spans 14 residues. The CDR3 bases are TGTGCCAGCTCACCACAGGGGGCAGGAGAGACCCAGTACTTC. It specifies CASSPQGAGETQYF.